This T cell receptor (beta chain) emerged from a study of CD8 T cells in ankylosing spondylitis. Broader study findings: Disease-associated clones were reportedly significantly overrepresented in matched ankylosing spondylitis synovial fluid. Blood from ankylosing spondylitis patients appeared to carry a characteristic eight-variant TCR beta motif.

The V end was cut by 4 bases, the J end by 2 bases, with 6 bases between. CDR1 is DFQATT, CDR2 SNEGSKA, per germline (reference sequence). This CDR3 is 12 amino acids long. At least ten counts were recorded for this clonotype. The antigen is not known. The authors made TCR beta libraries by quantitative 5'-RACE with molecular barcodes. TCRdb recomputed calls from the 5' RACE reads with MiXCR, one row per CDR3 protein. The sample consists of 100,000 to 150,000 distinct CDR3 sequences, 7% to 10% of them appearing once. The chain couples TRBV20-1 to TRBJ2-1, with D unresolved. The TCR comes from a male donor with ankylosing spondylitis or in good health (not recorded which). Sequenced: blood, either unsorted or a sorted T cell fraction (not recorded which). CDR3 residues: CSATTAYNEQFF. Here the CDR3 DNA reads TGCAGTGCTACCACCGCCTACAATGAGCAGTTCTTC.